The clone carrying this T cell receptor beta chain has at least ten counts. Its cognate antigen is unknown. The sample belongs to a study of T cell repertoires in cytomegalovirus infection. About the research overall: Indications of both CMV infection and matching HLA type were provided by public TCR beta signatures. Study outcomes and limitations: CMV-specific HLA-C-restricted TCR beta clonotypes dominated the ex vivo response. Cumulative frequency of public TCR beta families picked out carriers of CMV plus the relevant HLA.

The CDR3 runs to 15 residues. The V gene's germline CDR1 is SGHTA and CDR2 FQGNSA. The V gene end was trimmed by 7 bases and the J gene end by 7 bases; junction bases not matched to a gene: 8. TCRdb reprocessed the reads via MiXCR and lists one record per CDR3 protein. The sample has just under 550,000 distinct CDR3 sequences, about 26% seen once. This receptor was identified in a human donor in good health (CMV status not recorded). Some clones in this sample may be carry-over from other donors' samples. The sequenced material came from PBMCs. V usage is TRBV7-2 and J usage is TRBJ1-6; 9 nucleotides line up with TRBD1. The CDR3 region is CASILTGGLNSPLHF. The CDR3 DNA is TGTGCCAGCATTTTGACAGGGGGGCTCAATTCACCCCTCCACTTT.